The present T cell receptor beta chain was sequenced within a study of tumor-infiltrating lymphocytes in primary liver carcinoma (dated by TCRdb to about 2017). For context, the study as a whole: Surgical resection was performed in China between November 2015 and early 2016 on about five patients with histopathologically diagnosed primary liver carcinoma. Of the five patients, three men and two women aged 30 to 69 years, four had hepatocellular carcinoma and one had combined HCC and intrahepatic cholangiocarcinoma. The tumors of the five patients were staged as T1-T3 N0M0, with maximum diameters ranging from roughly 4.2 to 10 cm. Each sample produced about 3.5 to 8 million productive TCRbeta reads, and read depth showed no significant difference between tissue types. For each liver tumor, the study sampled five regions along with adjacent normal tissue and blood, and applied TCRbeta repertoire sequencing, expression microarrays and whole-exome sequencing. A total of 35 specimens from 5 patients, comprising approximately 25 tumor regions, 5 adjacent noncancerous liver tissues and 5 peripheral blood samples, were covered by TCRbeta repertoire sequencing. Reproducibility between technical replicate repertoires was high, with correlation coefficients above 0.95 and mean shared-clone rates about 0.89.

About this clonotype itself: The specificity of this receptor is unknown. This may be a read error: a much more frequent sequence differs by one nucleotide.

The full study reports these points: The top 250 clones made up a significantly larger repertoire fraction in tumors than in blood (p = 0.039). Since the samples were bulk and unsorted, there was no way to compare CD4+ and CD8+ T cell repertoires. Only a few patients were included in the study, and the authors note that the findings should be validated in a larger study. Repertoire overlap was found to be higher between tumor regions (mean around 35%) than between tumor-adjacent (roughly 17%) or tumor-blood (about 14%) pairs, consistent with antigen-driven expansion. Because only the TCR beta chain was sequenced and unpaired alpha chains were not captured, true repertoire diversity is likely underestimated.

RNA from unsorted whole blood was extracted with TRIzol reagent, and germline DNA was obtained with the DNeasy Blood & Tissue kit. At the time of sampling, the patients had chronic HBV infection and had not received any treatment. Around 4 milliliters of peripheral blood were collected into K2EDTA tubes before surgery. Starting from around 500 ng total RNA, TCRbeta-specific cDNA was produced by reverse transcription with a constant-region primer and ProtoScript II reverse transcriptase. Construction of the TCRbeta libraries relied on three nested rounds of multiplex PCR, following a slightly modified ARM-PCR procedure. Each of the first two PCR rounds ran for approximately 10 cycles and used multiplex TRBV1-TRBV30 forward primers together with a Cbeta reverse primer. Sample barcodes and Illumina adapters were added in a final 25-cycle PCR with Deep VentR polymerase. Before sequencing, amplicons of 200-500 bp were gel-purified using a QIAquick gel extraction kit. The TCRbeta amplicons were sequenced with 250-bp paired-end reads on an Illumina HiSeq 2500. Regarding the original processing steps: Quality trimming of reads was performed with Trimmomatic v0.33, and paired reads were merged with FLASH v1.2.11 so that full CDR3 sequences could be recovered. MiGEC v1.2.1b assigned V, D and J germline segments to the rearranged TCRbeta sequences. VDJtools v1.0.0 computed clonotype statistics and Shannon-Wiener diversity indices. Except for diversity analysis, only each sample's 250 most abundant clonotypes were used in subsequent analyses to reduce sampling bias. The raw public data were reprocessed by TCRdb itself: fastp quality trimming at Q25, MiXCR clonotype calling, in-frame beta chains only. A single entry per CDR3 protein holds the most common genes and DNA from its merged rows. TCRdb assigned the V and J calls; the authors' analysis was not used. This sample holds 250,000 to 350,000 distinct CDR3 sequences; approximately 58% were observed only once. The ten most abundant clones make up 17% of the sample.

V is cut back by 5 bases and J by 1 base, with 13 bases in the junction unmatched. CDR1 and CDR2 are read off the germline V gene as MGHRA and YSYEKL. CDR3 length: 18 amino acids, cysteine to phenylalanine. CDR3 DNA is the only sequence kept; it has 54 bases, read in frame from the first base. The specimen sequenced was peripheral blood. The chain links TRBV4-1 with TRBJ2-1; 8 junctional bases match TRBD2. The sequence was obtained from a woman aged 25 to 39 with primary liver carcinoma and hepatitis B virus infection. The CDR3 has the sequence CASSARRLTGGSYNEQFF. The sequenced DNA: TGCGCCAGCAGCGCTCGAAGACTAACGGGAGGGTCCTACAATGAGCAGTTCTTC.